This TCR beta chain was sequenced in a study of OX40 agonist ivuxolimab in advanced cancers. Turning to the study itself: Under the entry rules, prior anti-PD-1, anti-PD-L1 or anti-CTLA-4 therapy was allowed, and about 40% had some. Partial responses occurred in Three dose-escalation patients, one with hepatocellular carcinoma and two with cutaneous melanoma. Study results and limitations: Which antigen the expanded peripheral T cells recognized is unknown. A proportion of nonresponders additionally exhibited low normalized T-cell clonal expansion.

Worth noting for this clone: Its specificity is unknown.

The V gene's germline CDR1 is MNHEY and CDR2 SMNVEV (reference sequence). CDR3 size: 15 residues. Trimming removed 5 bases from V and 4 bases from J; junction bases left unmatched: 3. Repertoires were generated with immunoSEQ multiplex PCR, while TCRdb's copy carries only in-frame clones and drops some. The sample consists of some 50,000 clones, 65% to 90% of them appearing once. This receptor was taken from an adult with an advanced solid tumor such as melanoma, head and neck, liver or kidney cancer. The input for sequencing was CD4+ or CD8+ T cells sorted from blood, taken in a trial of the OX40 agonist ivuxolimab. This chain uses TRBV27 with TRBJ2-5, with 14 bases matching TRBD2. CDR3 amino acids: CASSLGTSGRETQYF. For the CDR3, the DNA is TGTGCCAGCAGTCTAGGGACTAGCGGGAGAGAGACCCAGTACTTC.